Shown below are 31 T cell receptor beta chains from a single sample sequenced in a study of blood T cell repertoires in COVID-19. Produced via immunoSEQ multiplex PCR; TCRdb's table is partial and in-frame only. The table includes 200,000 to 300,000 clones, approximately 90% detected once. The material sequenced was PBMCs or T cells enriched from blood (not recorded which). The receptors originated from a woman aged 40 to 55 with acute COVID-19.

This chain connects TRBV16 to TRBJ1-6; D is ambiguous. The germline V gene has CDR1 KGHSY and CDR2 FQNENV. The CDR3 consists of 16 residues. Trimming took 3 bases from V and 0 from J, leaving 9 bases between them. The CDR3 region has the DNA TGTGCCAGCAGCCATCTGACAAGCTCCTATAATTCACCCCTCCACTTT. Translated: CASSHLTSSYNSPLHF.

The genes are TRBV28 and TRBJ2-4, with 11 bases matching TRBD2. The CDR3 consists of 14 residues. Germline trimming cut 6 bases from V and 6 bases from J; bases unmatched to any gene: 4. Per the germline V gene, CDR1 is MDHEN and CDR2 is SYDVKM. The CDR3 DNA sequence: TGTGCCAGCAGCGTTAGCGGGAGGGTAAACATTCAGTACTTC. Translating gives CASSVSGRVNIQYF.

The V and J genes are TRBV18 and TRBJ2-5, with 7 bases aligning to TRBD2. The V gene's germline CDR1 is KGHSH and CDR2 LQKENI. V shed 4 bases and J 2 bases; nucleotides not matched to a gene: 7. The CDR3 has 15 amino acids. DNA of the CDR3: TGTGCCAGCTCACAGAACGGGGGGAAACAAGAGACCCAGTACTTC. This encodes CASSQNGGKQETQYF.

The CDR3 here is CASTPGQRNTEAFF. CDR3 DNA: TGTGCAAGTACCCCGGGACAGCGGAACACTGAAGCTTTCTTT. The chain employs TRBV12-2 and TRBJ1-1; TRBD1 was called by the table and not checked on the DNA. TRBV12-2 is reported as a pseudogene. The CDR3 contains 14 residues.

V gene TRBV7-9 combines with J gene TRBJ2-3; 8 positions agree with TRBD2. Germline V gives CDR1 SEHNR, CDR2 FQNEAQ (reference sequence). The CDR3 runs to 16 residues. With V trimmed by 6 bases and J by 7 bases, 15 bases remained unmatched. The CDR3 coding sequence is TGTGCCAGCAGTTCGCGGGCCGGGACTAGTTCCAATACGCAGTATTTT. This gives the protein CASSSRAGTSSNTQYF.

The rearrangement uses TRBV5-6 and TRBJ1-2, with 10 positions matching TRBD1. The V segment lost 4 bases and the J segment 8 bases; nucleotides outside the gene matches: 11. There are 15 residues in the CDR3. Germline CDR1 is SGHDT and CDR2 is YYEEEE. CDR3 nucleotides: TGTGCCAGCAGCCAATCCGGGACAGGGGCGTGGGGCTACACCTTC. Translating it yields CASSQSGTGAWGYTF.

The chain links TRBV19 to TRBJ1-5; 9 bases line up with TRBD1. This CDR3 has 15 amino acids. J was trimmed by 2 bases and V by 8 bases; bases with no gene match: 7. From germline, CDR1 is LNHDA and CDR2 SQIVND (reference sequence). CDR3 sequence (DNA): TGTGCCAGTGGAAGGGGACAGGGACGCAATCAGCCCCAGCATTTT. It yields the protein CASGRGQGRNQPQHF.

V and J are TRBV30 and TRBJ1-2; no reliable D call. The CDR3 sequence is 12 residues long. Per germline, CDR1 GTSNPN and CDR2 SVGIG (reference sequence). V lost 2 bases to trimming and J lost 4 bases, with 8 bases between them. The CDR3 loop reads CAWSPLLYGYTF. CDR3 nucleotide sequence: TGTGCCTGGAGTCCCCTTCTCTATGGCTACACCTTC.

The chain joins TRBV9 to TRBJ2-5; D is perhaps TRBD2 (6 bases). The CDR3 is 14 residues long. Germline CDR1 reads SGDLS; CDR2 reads YYNGEE. The ends were cut back, 4 bases at V and 4 bases at J, with 14 bases in the middle. CDR3 sequence (DNA): TGTGCCAGCAGCTATAGCGGAATAAGAGAGACCCAGTACTTC. Its translation is CASSYSGIRETQYF.

Comment on this clone: The identical CDR3 is also encoded by other nucleotide sequences in the sample. The rearrangement links TRBV7-2 to TRBJ2-1; possible D gene TRBD2, 6 bases. This CDR3 comprises 15 residues. V lost 6 bases, J lost 0 bases, and 12 bases lay in between. The germline V gene has CDR1 SGHTA and CDR2 FQGNSA. The CDR3 sequence: CASSRSGGSYNEQFF. In nucleotides, the CDR3 is TGTGCCAGCAGTCGTAGCGGAGGCTCCTACAATGAGCAGTTCTTC. The full variable domain, rest sourced from reference TRBV7-2 and TRBJ2-1, is GAGVSQSPSNKVTEKGKDVELRCDPISGHTALYWYRQSLGQGLEFLIYFQGNSAPDKSGLPSDRFSAERTGGSVSTLTIQRTQQEDSAVYLCASSRSGGSYNEQFFGPGTRLTVL.

CDR3 nucleotide sequence: TGTGCCAGCAGCCAAGGAAGTCCAGGGGCTCGGGGAGATACGCAGTATTTT. Translated: CASSQGSPGARGDTQYF. This chain links TRBV3-1 (or the pseudogene TRBV3-2) with TRBJ2-3; maybe TRBD1 (6 bases). Germline loops: CDR1 LGHDT, CDR2 YNNKEL (reference sequence). The ends were cut back, 1 base at V and 5 bases at J, with 19 bases in the middle. The CDR3 covers 17 residues.

The chain links TRBV2 to TRBJ2-7; possibly TRBD2 for D (6 bases). Germline values: CDR1 SNHLY, CDR2 FYNNEI. This CDR3 comprises 14 residues. Between the trimmed V and J ends, which lost 4 bases and 7 bases, there was a span of 17 bases. CDR3 region: CASSAGLPHWEQYF. DNA of the CDR3: TGTGCCAGCAGTGCCGGACTACCGCACTGGGAGCAGTACTTC.

The chain is built from TRBV25-1 and TRBJ1-1; 8 bases line up with TRBD1. CDR1 is MGHDK, CDR2 SYGVNS, per germline. The junction had 10 bases not matched to a gene; V was cut back by 8 bases and J by 2 bases. The CDR3 loop spans 15 amino acids. CDR3 region: CASVPRDRLNTEAFF. CDR3 nucleotide sequence: TGTGCCAGCGTACCCCGGGACAGGCTTAACACTGAAGCTTTCTTT.

The chain couples TRBV19 to TRBJ2-6; a weak D match, TRBD2 (5 bases). Trimming shortened V by 4 bases and J by 2 bases, and 12 bases separated the two germline ends. The CDR3 runs 16 residues. CDR1 is LNHDA and CDR2 is SQIVND in the germline V gene (reference sequence). The CDR3 sequence is CASSTYIGAGANVLTF. CDR3 nucleotides: TGTGCCAGTAGTACCTACATCGGGGCTGGGGCCAACGTCCTGACTTTC.

This chain links TRBV3-1 (or the pseudogene TRBV3-2) with TRBJ1-3; 7 bases line up with TRBD1. The CDR3 has 16 amino acids. Germline V CDR1 and CDR2: LGHDT, YNNKEL (reference sequence). Trimming removed 5 bases from V and 1 base from J; junction bases left unmatched: 8. This chain's CDR3 is CASSKLNRGSGNTIYF. DNA of the CDR3: TGTGCCAGCAGCAAGCTGAACAGGGGTTCTGGAAACACCATATATTTT.

The gene calls are TRBV7-2 and TRBJ2-2; the match to TRBD1 covers 7 bases. CDR1 SGHTA and CDR2 FQGNSA come from the germline V gene. This CDR3 is built from 13 residues. After removal of 6 bases from V and 6 bases from J, the junction contained 4 bases not matched to a gene. The CDR3 DNA follows: TGTGCCAGCAGACAGGGACAGCCCGGGGAGCTGTTTTTT. It is translated as CASRQGQPGELFF.

The V and J genes are TRBV4-3 and TRBJ2-7, with 8 bases identical to TRBD1. Germline assignment: CDR1 LGHNA and CDR2 YSLEER. The CDR3 covers 15 residues. With 1 base clipped from V and 7 bases from J, the junction kept 9 bases outside the gene matches. This CDR3 is CASSQGQGSFSEQYF. Written as DNA, the CDR3 is TGCGCCAGCAGCCAAGGACAGGGGTCGTTTTCAGAGCAGTACTTC.

The chain employs TRBV4-3 and TRBJ2-7, with D perhaps matching TRBD2 (5 bases). V was trimmed by 4 bases and J by 6 bases, leaving 10 bases between them. This CDR3 comprises 12 residues. Germline-derived CDR1 and CDR2 are LGHNA and YSLEER. For the CDR3, the DNA is TGCGCCAGCAGCCCGGACTCGGGCGAGCAGTACTTC. Protein sequence: CASSPDSGEQYF.

V usage is TRBV10-2 and J usage is TRBJ1-4; 7 bases are a match to TRBD1. V was pared by 6 bases and J by 7 bases, with 8 bases of the junction left unmatched. Germline CDR1 and CDR2: WSHSY and SAAADI. This CDR3 is 14 amino acids long. The DNA of the CDR3 is TGCGCCAGCAGAACAACAGGGGTTGGTGAAAAACTGTTTTTT. Its protein is CASRTTGVGEKLFF.

This clone was seen a handful of times. The chain carries TRBV6-2 or TRBV6-3 and TRBJ1-5; 8 nucleotides align to TRBD1. Germline-derived CDR1 and CDR2 are MNHEY and SVGEGT. Trimming removed 2 bases from V and 7 bases from J; junction bases left unmatched: 7. This CDR3 contains 15 residues. In nucleotides, the CDR3 is TGTGCCAGCAGTTACCAGGACAGGGTTCTGCAGCCCCAGCATTTT. It specifies CASSYQDRVLQPQHF.

The CDR3 bases are TGTGCCAGCAGTTTGACAGGGTCCCTCGGCTACGAGCAGTACGTC. This sequence encodes CASSLTGSLGYEQYV. V and J are TRBV27 and TRBJ2-7, with 7 nucleotides matching TRBD1. This CDR3 region has 15 residues. The trim removed 3 bases at V and 3 bases at J, leaving 8 bases unmatched. Germline V gene lookup returns CDR1 MNHEY and CDR2 SMNVEV (reference sequence).

The rearrangement links TRBV5-4 to TRBJ1-4, with D unresolved. V lost 2 bases and J 0 bases, leaving 11 bases between the germline ends. CDR3 length: 16 amino acids. The germline gives CDR1 SGHNT, CDR2 YYREEE (reference sequence). CDR3 sequence: CASSFGGPATNEKLFF. The CDR3 nucleotides read TGTGCCAGCAGCTTCGGAGGCCCGGCAACTAATGAAAAACTGTTTTTT.

The V call is TRBV24-1, the J call TRBJ2-3, with TRBD2 matching over 7 bases. Germline trimming cut 5 bases from V and 3 bases from J; bases unmatched to any gene: 7. This CDR3 spans 15 amino acids. Germline V gene sequence: CDR1 KGHDR, CDR2 SFDVKD. The CDR3 loop reads CATSAVGGVTDTQYF. The CDR3 bases are TGTGCCACCAGTGCCGTTGGGGGGGTGACAGATACGCAGTATTTT.

The rearrangement links TRBV15 to TRBJ1-6; 9 positions match TRBD1. Germline V gene lookup returns CDR1 LNHNV and CDR2 YYDKDF (reference sequence). The CDR3 runs to 15 residues. Trimming at V came to 5 bases and at J to 7 bases, leaving 6 bases not matched to a gene. Here the CDR3 reads CATSSRTGVNSPLHF. CDR3 bases: TGTGCCACCAGCTCTCGGACAGGGGTGAATTCACCCCTCCACTTT.

The chain links TRBV19 to TRBJ1-1; unclear D gene. Trimming removed 9 bases from V and 0 bases from J, with 14 bases in between. The CDR3 covers 14 residues. The germline V gene has CDR1 LNHDA and CDR2 SQIVND (reference sequence). The DNA for the CDR3 is TGTGCCAGCCGAGGGCAGGCAATGAACACTGAAGCTTTCTTT. Translation gives CASRGQAMNTEAFF.

The chain joins TRBV7-9 to TRBJ2-1; a possible D gene is TRBD2 (6 bases). V lost 5 bases and J 5 bases, leaving 10 bases between the germline ends. CDR1 is SEHNR, CDR2 FQNEAQ, per germline (reference sequence). The CDR3 runs 13 residues. CDR3 amino acids: CASSRGTHNEQFF. The CDR3 DNA reads as TGTGCCAGCAGCCGCGGGACTCACAATGAGCAGTTCTTC.

The chain has TRBV15 and TRBJ2-3; the D gene is possibly TRBD2 (5 bases). CDR3 length: 11 amino acids. V lost 3 bases and J 8 bases, leaving 6 bases between the germline ends. The germline CDR1 and CDR2 sequences are LNHNV and YYDKDF (reference sequence). The CDR3 is CATSSGITQYF. DNA for the CDR3: TGTGCCACCAGCAGCGGGATTACGCAGTATTTT.

The chain carries TRBV5-5 and TRBJ2-1; TRBD2 aligns across 9 bases. Germline CDR1 and CDR2: SGHKS and YYEKEE (reference sequence). CDR3 length equals 15 residues. Trimming took 4 bases from V and 7 from J; bases not matched to a gene: 9. The CDR3 reads CASSLAGLAGNEQFF. In DNA, the CDR3 is TGTGCCAGCAGCCTTGCGGGACTAGCTGGGAATGAGCAGTTCTTC.

The chain employs TRBV24-1 and TRBJ1-2, with D possibly matching TRBD1 (5 bases). Germline V CDR1 and CDR2: KGHDR, SFDVKD. V gave up 2 bases and J gave up 5 bases, with 11 bases separating them. This CDR3 has 14 amino acids. CDR3 in amino acids: CATSDSSGDYGYTF. The CDR3 nucleotides read TGTGCCACCAGTGATTCGTCGGGGGATTATGGCTACACCTTC.

For this clone: Additional DNA sequences in this sample encode the identical CDR3. The chain combines TRBV7-2 with TRBJ1-2; 7 positions agree with TRBD1. CDR1 is SGHTA and CDR2 is FQGNSA in the germline V gene. With 4 bases clipped from V and 8 bases from J, the junction kept 4 bases outside the gene matches. The CDR3 length is 12 residues. CDR3: CASSSNRGGYTF. DNA of the CDR3: TGTGCCAGCAGCTCTAACAGGGGCGGCTACACCTTC.

This chain links TRBV10-3 with TRBJ1-1; TRBD1 might be the D (5 bases). The V gene lost 10 bases and the J gene lost 0 bases, with 18 bases spanning the gap. The V gene's germline CDR1 is ENHRY and CDR2 SYGVKD. This CDR3 region has 15 residues. CDR3 in amino acids: CATRAQVKMNTEAFF. CDR3 DNA sequence: TGTGCCACCCGGGCACAGGTGAAAATGAACACTGAAGCTTTCTTT.